This is a list of T cell receptor beta chains from one sample in a study of Ad26.COV2.S vaccination and SARS-CoV-2 variants. TCRdb's table, derived via immunoSEQ multiplex PCR, lists solely in-frame clones and lacks some. The sample shows 430,000 or so clones, 75% to 90% of them seen only once. Sample: peripheral blood, taken in a trial of Ad26.COV2.S vaccine versus placebo. The source of these receptors is a person aged 18-65 years who received the Ad26.COV2.S COVID-19 vaccine or a placebo. CDR3s include the opening cysteine and the closing phenylalanine or tryptophan. The D gene is left open where the match is weak. Not all rows give a size; the values are once, few, many and, for expanded clones, a class.

abundance | j_gene | d_gene | v_gene | CDR3nt | CDR3aa
NA | TRBJ1-2 | NA | TRBV15 | TGTGCCACCAGCAGAGTGGGCAGAGACTATGGCTACACCTTC | CATSRVGRDYGYTF
NA | TRBJ2-5 | TRBD2 | TRBV7-6 | TGTGCCAGCAGCTTAGGGGCTAGCGGGGACACCACGGGGGAGACCCAGTACTTC | CASSLGASGDTTGETQYF
NA | TRBJ2-7 | NA | TRBV28 | TGTGCCAGCAGTTTGATCGATAACGAGGGGAAATACGAGCAGTACTTC | CASSLIDNEGKYEQYF
NA | TRBJ1-1 | TRBD1 | TRBV7-3 | TGTGCCAGCAGCTCAAGACAGGGAACTGAAGCTTTCTTT | CASSSRQGTEAFF
NA | TRBJ2-7 | TRBD2 | TRBV3-1/TRBV3-2 | TGTGCCAGCAGCCAGGTTAGCGGGGGGGCTGCCGAGCAGTACTTC | CASSQVSGGAAEQYF
NA | TRBJ1-4 | NA | TRBV4-1 | TGCGCCAGCAGCCAGGACCCTTGGGGTGAAAAACTGTTTTTT | CASSQDPWGEKLFF
NA | TRBJ2-5 | TRBD2 | TRBV3-1/TRBV3-2 | TGTGCCAGCAGCGGCGGGGACTACCTCCAAGAGACCCAGTACTTC | CASSGGDYLQETQYF
NA | TRBJ1-1 | NA | TRBV11-2 | TGTGCCAGCAGCTTAAACAGGGATACTGAAGCTTTCTTT | CASSLNRDTEAFF
NA | TRBJ2-6 | TRBD1 | TRBV19 | TGTGCCAGTAGCCGAACGGGACAGATCTCTGGGGCCAACGTCCTGACTTTC | CASSRTGQISGANVLTF
NA | TRBJ2-2 | NA | TRBV30 | TGTGCCTGGAGTGCTAGGGCAACCACCGGGGAGCTGTTTTTT | CAWSARATTGELFF
NA | TRBJ1-1 | NA | TRBV7-9 | TGTGCCAGCAGGAGGGGTAACGGGGCGAACACTGAAGCTTTCTTT | CASRRGNGANTEAFF
once | TRBJ1-2 | NA | TRBV19 | TGTGCCAGTAGCAGGGGCCAGTTCTATGGCTACACCTTC | CASSRGQFYGYTF
NA | TRBJ1-3 | NA | TRBV5-1 | TGCGCCAGCAGCTCTAGGGGAGGACCTGGAAACACCATATATTTT | CASSSRGGPGNTIYF
NA | TRBJ2-1 | TRBD2 | TRBV6-6 | TGTGCCAGCAGTCACGGGACTAGCGGGAGGACTTACAATGAGCAGTTCTTC | CASSHGTSGRTYNEQFF
once | TRBJ1-2 | NA | TRBV15 | TGTGCCACCAGCAGAGTTATAAACGATGGCTACACCTTC | CATSRVINDGYTF
NA | TRBJ2-5 | TRBD2 | TRBV7-2 | TGTGCCAGCAGCTTGGGGACTAGCGGACCTCCGGAGACCCAGTACTTC | CASSLGTSGPPETQYF
NA | TRBJ1-2 | NA | TRBV19 | TGTGCCAGTAGTATGGACAACGAGGAGAGAGTCTACACCTTC | CASSMDNEERVYTF
NA | TRBJ2-3 | NA | TRBV20-1 | TGCAGTGCTGTTGGGGCAGATACGCAGTATTTT | CSAVGADTQYF
NA | TRBJ2-1 | NA | TRBV9 | TGTGCCAGCAGCGTAGAGGAAGGGGGGTACAATGAGCAGTTCTTC | CASSVEEGGYNEQFF
NA | TRBJ2-3 | NA | TRBV9 | TGTGCCAGCAGCGTAGACTTGGGTACAGATACGCAGTATTTT | CASSVDLGTDTQYF
NA | TRBJ2-7 | NA | TRBV3-1/TRBV3-2 | TGTGCCAGCAGCCACCAGGGTAGTCCCTACGAGCAGTACTTC | CASSHQGSPYEQYF
few | TRBJ1-1 | NA | TRBV2 | TGTGCCAGCAGTGCCGACCTGGCAGAAAATAAACCCTTT | CASSADLAENKPF
NA | TRBJ1-1 | NA | TRBV7-9 | TGTGCCAGCAGCTTGGGGCTGGGAGGGGGCACTGAAGCTTTCTTT | CASSLGLGGGTEAFF
NA | TRBJ1-4 | NA | TRBV12-3/TRBV12-4 | TGTGCCAGCAGGAGTAATGAAAAACTGTTTTTT | CASRSNEKLFF
once | TRBJ2-5 | NA | TRBV5-4 | TGTGCCAGCAGATTCTGGGGACAAGAGACCCAGTACTTC | CASRFWGQETQYF
NA | TRBJ1-1 | NA | TRBV30 | TGTGCCTGGAGAGGAATTCAAGGGTCGATGAACACTGAAGCTTTCTTT | CAWRGIQGSMNTEAFF
NA | TRBJ1-2 | NA | TRBV7-3 | TGTGCCAGCAGCTCAACTCCGGGGGCGGGATATGGCTACACCTTC | CASSSTPGAGYGYTF
NA | TRBJ1-2 | TRBD1 | TRBV18 | TGTGCCAGCTCACCAGGACAGGCTTTATATGGCTACACCTTC | CASSPGQALYGYTF
NA | TRBJ2-1 | NA | TRBV7-2 | TGTGCCAGCAGCCAGGACAGCTACAATGAGCAGTTCTTC | CASSQDSYNEQFF
once | TRBJ2-5 | TRBD2 | TRBV7-3 | TGTGCCAGCAGCAGGGGACTACTTGAGACCCAGTACTTC | CASSRGLLETQYF
NA | TRBJ1-1 | TRBD1 | TRBV5-1 | TGCGCCAGCAGCTGGGGGACAGAAAGGAACACTGAAGCTTTCTTT | CASSWGTERNTEAFF
NA | TRBJ1-1 | NA | TRBV28 | TGTGCCAGCAGCTCCGATTGGGGACTGAACACTGAAGCTTTCTTT | CASSSDWGLNTEAFF
NA | TRBJ2-7 | NA | TRBV5-1 | TGCGCCAGCAGCTTGGTTAAGAATTCCTTCAACGAGCAGTACTTC | CASSLVKNSFNEQYF